Sequencing of this TCR beta chain was carried out in a study of OX40 agonist ivuxolimab in advanced cancers. Overall study context: A male proportion of approximately 83% was recorded, with mean age 60 years and range 23 to 79. Findings and caveats of the study: Some nonresponders likewise displayed low normalized T-cell clonal expansion. In general, CD8+ T cells held more expanded clones than CD4+ did, on average. The specificity for antigen of the expanded peripheral T cells was not determined.

The data were produced by immunoSEQ multiplex PCR, yet TCRdb's version contains in-frame clones alone and is incomplete. The repertoire includes approximately 35,000 clones, 74% of them detected once, and 9.5% to 15% sits in the top ten. This clone was seen just once. Its target is not known. The TCR was taken from an adult with an advanced solid tumor such as melanoma, head and neck, liver or kidney cancer. This specimen was CD4+ or CD8+ T cells sorted from blood, taken in a trial of the OX40 agonist ivuxolimab.

The CDR3 nucleotides are TGTGCCAGCAGCATGAAAGTTATCTATGGCTACACCTTC. Protein: CASSMKVIYGYTF. The chain links TRBV28 to TRBJ1-2; D is ambiguous. This CDR3 has 13 residues. Deletions cut 6 bases from V and 4 bases from J, with 12 bases between. Germline assignment: CDR1 MDHEN and CDR2 SYDVKM.